These 8 T cell receptor beta chains originate from one sample sequenced in a study of blood T cell repertoires in COVID-19. Profiling relied on immunoSEQ multiplex PCR, and the TCRdb table lists in-frame clones only, not all of them. The table has fewer than 300,000 clones, approximately 90% seen once. The sample was PBMCs or T cells enriched from blood (not recorded which). The receptor source for this set is a woman in her twenties or thirties who had recovered from COVID-19.

This chain joins TRBV19 and TRBJ2-1; perhaps TRBD2 as D (6 bases). This CDR3 comprises 15 residues. Trimming removed 1 base from V and 3 bases from J, with 10 bases in between. Germline CDR1 reads LNHDA; CDR2 reads SQIVND (reference sequence). The CDR3 sequence: CASSIAGVGYNEQFF. The CDR3 DNA reads TGTGCCAGTAGTATAGCGGGAGTTGGCTACAATGAGCAGTTCTTC.

This chain links TRBV6-1 with TRBJ2-7; 8 nucleotides line up with TRBD2. CDR3 length: 15 residues. V shed 2 bases, J shed 4 bases, and the junction held 7 bases outside the gene matches. Germline assignment: CDR1 MNHNS and CDR2 SASEGT. CDR3 nucleotide sequence: TGTGCCAGCAGTGAAACGGGAGGGCCAATATACGAGCAGTACTTC. Translated, it gives CASSETGGPIYEQYF.

The J gene is TRBJ2-5, the V gene TRBV2; the D is unclear. Germline loops: CDR1 SNHLY, CDR2 FYNNEI. This CDR3 contains 14 residues. The germline V and J ends were trimmed by 0 bases and 3 bases, with 8 bases remaining between them. The CDR3 bases are TGTGCCAGCAGTGAAGCGGTAAGAGAAGAGACCCAGTACTTC. Protein: CASSEAVREETQYF.

The genes are TRBV28 and TRBJ1-3, with 9 positions matching TRBD1. From germline, CDR1 is MDHEN and CDR2 SYDVKM. V shed 5 bases and J 4 bases; nucleotides not matched to a gene: 6. The CDR3 sequence is 15 residues long. In DNA, the CDR3 is TGTGCCAGCAGTCTGGGACAGGGCCTGGGAAACACCATATATTTT. It specifies CASSLGQGLGNTIYF.

CDR3 bases: TGTGCCAGCAGCCGGACTAGCGGGAGAGGACAGGGCCTTTACGAGCAGTACTTC. It specifies CASSRTSGRGQGLYEQYF. The chain links TRBV5-4 to TRBJ2-7, with 13 bases lining up with TRBD2. The V and J ends lost 4 bases and 4 bases, in that order; junction bases with no gene match: 14. In germline, CDR1 is SGHNT, CDR2 YYREEE (reference sequence). The CDR3 runs to 18 residues.

The chain employs TRBV27 and TRBJ2-1; 9 positions agree with TRBD2. CDR1 is MNHEY, CDR2 SMNVEV, per germline (reference sequence). The CDR3 loop spans 13 amino acids. V lost 5 bases and J lost 9; bases outside the gene matches: 5. CDR3 region: CASSRIAGAEQFF. The DNA of the CDR3 is TGTGCCAGCAGTAGGATAGCGGGAGCTGAGCAGTTCTTC.

This clone has more than one count but fewer than ten. The rearrangement uses TRBV28 and TRBJ1-2, with unresolved D. The V end was cut by 6 bases, the J end by 4 bases, with 12 bases between. The length of the CDR3 is 13 residues. Germline CDR1 is MDHEN and CDR2 is SYDVKM. The CDR3: CASSPSPVYGYTF. In DNA form, the CDR3 reads TGTGCCAGCAGCCCCTCCCCTGTCTATGGCTACACCTTC.

V usage is TRBV30 and J usage is TRBJ1-5, with 9 bases lining up with TRBD1. The CDR3 covers 13 residues. Trimming cost V 2 bases and J 6 bases; bases outside gene matches: 2. Germline V CDR1 and CDR2: GTSNPN, SVGIG (reference sequence). The CDR3 bases are TGTGCCTGGAGTCTGACAGGGGGTCAGCCCCAGCATTTT. Protein product: CAWSLTGGQPQHF.